This T cell receptor beta chain stems from a study of control samples from healthy donors and cancer patients (dated by TCRdb to about 2020). For this clone: Which antigen it targets is not known. Within one base of it there is no much larger clone, and no base qualities were kept.

The library relied on the immunoSEQ multiplex PCR assay. TCRdb took over this immuneACCESS table, retaining in-frame rearrangements with V and J assigned. Such tables are incomplete; in checked studies, under half of the missing clones stem from an unresolved V gene, and the remainder is unexplained. In all, the sample holds around 82,000 clones, and about nine tenths of those were seen once. Over 5.5% of the sample comes from the top ten. The CDR3 runs 14 amino acids, cysteine and phenylalanine included. The only DNA kept is the CDR3, 42 bases in frame from the first base. CDR1 DFQATT and CDR2 SNEGSKA are derived from the germline V gene (reference sequence). Trimming at the junction amounts to 3 bases on V and 1 base on J, and the germline ends lie 11 bases apart.

The sequenced material came from blood. The source of this sequence is a man aged 50 or older in good health. The chain is assembled from TRBV20-1 and TRBJ2-3; there is no confident call for the D gene. The bases read TGCAGTGCTAGTTTCGGTTGGGGCACAGATACGCAGTATTTT. It translates as CSASFGWGTDTQYF.